Below are 10 T cell receptor beta chains sequenced from a single sample in a study of T cells in Graves' hyperthyroidism and ophthalmopathy. RNA transcripts served as the template for amplifying TCR beta CDR3 regions. In the first-round RT-PCR of the TCR CDR3, the HTBI primer set was used. TCRdb re-called the multiplex PCR reads with MiXCR, one entry per CDR3 protein. The sample has about 260,000 distinct CDR3 sequences, about 25% seen once; the top ten hold over 25%. The sample comprised blood. These TCRs come from a man aged 35 to 55 with Graves' hyperthyroidism that later progressed to Graves' ophthalmopathy.

In this sample, this clonotype turned up many times. The chain employs TRBV12-3 or TRBV12-4 and TRBJ1-5; TRBD1 is a possible D gene (5 bases). Trimming removed 6 bases at V and 5 bases at J, with 11 bases between. The CDR3 contains 13 residues. The CDR3 DNA follows: TGTGCCAGCAGGTTGACAGTGGATCAGCCCCAGCATTTT. Translating gives CASRLTVDQPQHF.

This clonotype was recorded many times. The V and J genes are TRBV30 and TRBJ2-2; possible D gene TRBD1, 6 bases. Germline V gene lookup returns CDR1 GTSNPN and CDR2 SVGIG (reference sequence). The CDR3 is made up of 14 amino acids. V was clipped by 4 bases and J by 2 bases, with 11 bases between them. The CDR3 reads CAWMVRGNTGELFF. In DNA form, the CDR3 reads TGTGCCTGGATGGTCAGGGGTAACACCGGGGAGCTGTTTTTT.

This clonotype showed up many times. J is TRBJ2-2 and V is TRBV28; D unresolved. The CDR3 consists of 16 residues. Trimming took 4 bases from V and 0 from J, leaving 12 bases between them. Germline CDR1 is MDHEN and CDR2 is SYDVKM. CDR3 protein: CASSSPPRTNTGELFF. CDR3 coding DNA: TGTGCCAGCAGTTCCCCCCCGAGAACGAACACCGGGGAGCTGTTTTTT.

To note about this clonotype: One base away lies a much larger clone, so this may be a sequencing read error. V usage is TRBV7-3 and J usage is TRBJ1-2, with unresolved D. V lost 9 bases, J lost 8 bases, and 22 bases lay in between. The CDR3 spans 14 residues. Germline CDR1 SGHTA, CDR2 FQGTGA. As DNA, the CDR3 is TGTGCCAGAAGCGTCATGGAGGGTCCCGGCGGCTACACCTTC. Encoded protein: CARSVMEGPGGYTF.

This clonotype showed up many times. J is TRBJ2-2 and V is TRBV7-8; D tentatively fits TRBD1 or TRBD2 (5 bases each). Looked up from germline, CDR1 is SGHVS and CDR2 is FQNEAQ. The length of the CDR3 is 15 residues. Trimming stripped 5 bases from V and 2 bases from J, with 12 bases between. CDR3 protein: CASSQGPINTGELFF. CDR3 coding DNA: TGTGCCAGCAGCCAGGGACCAATAAACACCGGGGAGCTGTTTTTT.

This clonotype showed up many times. The chain recombines TRBV7-2 with TRBJ1-5; D is unresolved. The V gene lost 5 bases and the J gene lost 7 bases, with 12 bases spanning the gap. The CDR3 has 13 residues. Germline V gene data show CDR1 as SGHTA and CDR2 as FQGNSA. The CDR3 DNA follows: TGTGCCAGCAGCCCAATCAGTAAGCAGCCCCAGCATTTT. It translates to CASSPISKQPQHF.

The chain combines TRBV18 with TRBJ1-2; D might be TRBD1 (5 bases). Trimming took off 3 bases at V and 0 bases at J, with 11 bases between the two ends. CDR3 size: 15 residues. Germline V gene data show CDR1 as KGHSH and CDR2 as LQKENI. The CDR3: CASSPDSDANYGYTF. CDR3 DNA: TGTGCCAGCTCACCTGACAGCGACGCTAACTATGGCTACACCTTC.

This clonotype was seen at least ten times. The chain has TRBV4-1 and TRBJ1-3; D not certain. Germline-derived CDR1 and CDR2 are MGHRA and YSYEKL. This CDR3 has 17 amino acids. Trimming shortened V by 3 bases and J by 0 bases, and 15 bases separated the two germline ends. This chain's CDR3 is CASSQDSAGLSGNTIYF. The CDR3 nucleotides are TGCGCCAGCAGCCAGGATAGTGCAGGCCTCTCTGGAAACACCATATATTTT.

The chain carries TRBV6-2 or TRBV6-3 and TRBJ2-7; the D gene is possibly TRBD2 (6 bases). The CDR3 is 14 residues long. The germline CDR1 and CDR2 sequences are MNHEY and SVGEGT. The V end was cut by 6 bases, the J end by 2 bases, with 14 bases between. CDR3 nucleotide sequence: TGTGCCAGCAGCACCCAGCGGGCGGCCTACGAGCAGTACTTC. It translates to CASSTQRAAYEQYF.

At least ten counts were recorded for this clonotype. V and J are TRBV4-1 and TRBJ2-2; 10 bases map to TRBD2. Germline trimming cut 5 bases from V and 7 bases from J; bases unmatched to any gene: 13. The CDR3 is made up of 17 amino acids. Germline V gives CDR1 MGHRA, CDR2 YSYEKL. CDR3 DNA sequence: TGCGCCAGCAGCTCCGCCGCAGCGGGAGGGCCACACGGGGAGCTGTTTTTT. It specifies CASSSAAAGGPHGELFF.